These 10 T cell receptor beta chains share one sample of origin, sequenced in a study of T cell repertoires in cytomegalovirus infection (dated by TCRdb to the late 2010s). The data were produced on an Illumina HiSeq 1500. TCRdb applied fastp at Q25 and MiXCR to the public reads, then kept only in-frame beta chains. Each CDR3 protein appears once, grouped with its most common genes and DNA. In all, the sample holds around 530,000 distinct CDR3 sequences, and approximately 15% of those were seen once. The ten biggest clones cover 24% of the sample. Sequencing was performed on CD8+ T cells from PBMCs. All receptors come from a human donor in good health (CMV status not recorded). Some clones in this sample may be carry-over from other donors' samples.

The chain recombines TRBV20-1 with TRBJ1-4; a possible D gene is TRBD1 (5 bases). The CDR3 extends over 13 amino acids. Deletions cut 6 bases from V and 6 bases from J, with 14 bases between. Germline lookup yields CDR1 DFQATT and CDR2 SNEGSKA (reference sequence). CDR3 amino acids: CSAATWGDEKLFF. DNA for the CDR3: TGCAGTGCCGCTACGTGGGGGGATGAAAAACTGTTTTTT.

This clonotype was counted many times. V is TRBV11-2 and J is TRBJ2-1; a weak D match, TRBD2 (6 bases). Trimming pared 7 bases from V and 1 base from J, leaving 17 bases between. The CDR3 has 16 residues. Germline V lookup: CDR1 SGHAT, CDR2 FQNNGV. The CDR3 spells CASNGRGRLSYNEQFF. CDR3 DNA: TGTGCCAGCAACGGGCGGGGTCGGCTATCCTACAATGAGCAGTTCTTC.

This clonotype was seen a few times. Germline and junction disagree at one end, which may indicate a read error. J is TRBJ2-5 and V is TRBV12-3 or TRBV12-4, with D unresolved. CDR3 length: 11 amino acids. CDR3 DNA sequence: TGTGCCAGCAGTTTACTCGGCCCCCCCCACTTC. Translating gives CASSLLGPPHF.

This clonotype was observed many times. The chain employs TRBV7-2 and TRBJ1-1; D is unresolved. In germline, CDR1 is SGHTA, CDR2 FQGNSA. The CDR3 has 14 residues. Trimming left V 5 bases short and J 1 base short, with 11 bases between. CDR3 amino acids: CASSVGRKNTEAFF. CDR3 in DNA: TGTGCCAGCAGCGTAGGACGAAAGAACACTGAAGCTTTCTTT.

With respect to this clonotype: The junction departs from germline at one end; a sequencing error may be responsible. J is TRBJ2-7 and V is TRBV7-4; D may be TRBD1 (7 bases). Germline CDR1 is SGHVT and CDR2 is SQSDAQ. This CDR3 has 14 amino acids. The CDR3 coding sequence is TGTGCAAGCAGCTTGGGGGGACAGAGGAGCGAGACGTACTTC. This sequence encodes CASSLGGQRSETYF. The full variable domain, its missing parts supplied by reference TRBV7-4 and TRBJ2-7, is GAGVSQSPRYKVAKRGRDVALRCDSISGHVTLYWYRQTLGQGSEVLTYSQSDAQRDKSGRPSGRFSAERPERSVSTLKIQRTEQGDSAVYLCASSLGGQRSETYFGPGTRLTVT.

This clonotype was counted only a few times. V is TRBV27 and J is TRBJ2-2, with TRBD2 matching over 11 bases. This CDR3 comprises 17 residues. The germline gives CDR1 MNHEY, CDR2 SMNVEV (reference sequence). With V trimmed by 5 bases and J by 4 bases, 9 bases remained unmatched. The CDR3 protein is CASSLAGGYFGTGELFF. In DNA, the CDR3 is TGTGCCAGCAGTCTAGCGGGAGGCTATTTTGGCACCGGGGAGCTGTTTTTT.

In this sample, this clonotype turned up many times. V is TRBV7-8 and J is TRBJ2-7; the match to TRBD2 covers 15 bases. The CDR3 contains 15 residues. Trimming removed 4 bases from V and 3 bases from J; junction bases left unmatched: 1. CDR1 and CDR2 from the germline V gene are SGHVS and FQNEAQ. CDR3 loop: CASSWTSGGDYEQYF. As DNA, the CDR3 is TGTGCCAGCAGCTGGACTAGCGGGGGGGACTACGAGCAGTACTTC. Looking up the rest from reference TRBV7-8 and TRBJ2-7 gives the full variable domain: GAGVSQSPRYKVAKRGQDVALRCDPISGHVSLFWYQQALGQGPEFLTYFQNEAQLDKSGLPSDRFFAERPEGSVSTLKIQRTQQEDSAVYLCASSWTSGGDYEQYFGPGTRLTVT.

This clonotype occurred many times. The chain is built from TRBV25-1 and TRBJ2-1; no reliable D call. Germline V gene sequence: CDR1 MGHDK, CDR2 SYGVNS. V dropped 4 bases and J dropped 4 bases, with 8 bases sitting between them. The CDR3 totals 13 residues. In DNA, the CDR3 is TGTGCCAGCAGTGGGGGTCGGTACAATGAGCAGTTCTTC. This codes for CASSGGRYNEQFF. Full variable domain (outside the CDR3, taken from reference TRBV25-1 and TRBJ2-1): EADIYQTPRYLVIGTGKKITLECSQTMGHDKMYWYQQDPGMELHLIHYSYGVNSTEKGDLSSESTVSRIRTEHFPLTLESARPSHTSQYLCASSGGRYNEQFFGPGTRLTVL.

The V gene is TRBV4-2, the J gene TRBJ1-2; D not certain. The germline V gene encodes CDR1 LGHNA and CDR2 YNFKEQ. Trimming pared 0 bases from V and 0 bases from J, leaving 11 bases between. The CDR3 length is 16 residues. The CDR3 here is CASSQERPDSNYGYTF. CDR3 in DNA: TGTGCCAGCAGCCAAGAGCGACCGGATTCTAACTATGGCTACACCTTC.

The sample holds many counts of this clonotype. This chain joins TRBV12-3 or TRBV12-4 and TRBJ1-1; TRBD1 matches 7 bases. The CDR3 has 14 residues. With 6 bases clipped from V and 1 base from J, the junction kept 5 bases outside the gene matches. The CDR3 reads CASSPGTENTEAFF. The CDR3 DNA follows: TGTGCCAGCAGCCCCGGGACAGAGAACACTGAAGCTTTCTTT.